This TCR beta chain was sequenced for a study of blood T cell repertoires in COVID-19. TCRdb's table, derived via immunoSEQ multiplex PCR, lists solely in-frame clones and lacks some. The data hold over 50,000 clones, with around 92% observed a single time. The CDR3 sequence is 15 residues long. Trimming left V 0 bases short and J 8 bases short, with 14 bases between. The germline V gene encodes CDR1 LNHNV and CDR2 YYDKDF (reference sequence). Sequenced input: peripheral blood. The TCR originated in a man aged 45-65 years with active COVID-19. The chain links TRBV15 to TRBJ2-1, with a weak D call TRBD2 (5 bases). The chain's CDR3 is CATSRDPASPDEQFF. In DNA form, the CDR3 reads TGTGCCACCAGCAGAGATCCAGCTAGCCCCGATGAGCAGTTCTTC. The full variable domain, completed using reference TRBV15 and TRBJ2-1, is DAMVIQNPRYQVTQFGKPVTLSCSQTLNHNVMYWYQQKSSQAPKLLFHYYDKDFNNEADTPDNFQSRRPNTSFCFLDIRSPGLGDTAMYLCATSRDPASPDEQFFGPGTRLTVL.